This passage covers 5 T cell receptor beta chains from one sample sequenced in a study of T cell responses to AZD1222 COVID-19 vaccine. Profiling relied on immunoSEQ multiplex PCR, and the TCRdb table lists in-frame clones only, not all of them. The sample shows roughly 160,000 clones, about 91% of them seen only once. The starting material was peripheral blood, obtained 28 days after the second AZD1222 dose. These receptors came from an adult who received the AZD1222 COVID-19 vaccine.

The chain employs TRBV6-5 and TRBJ1-1; TRBD1 might be the D (5 bases). The germline V gene has CDR1 MNHEY and CDR2 SVGAGI. The CDR3 loop spans 12 amino acids. V lost 7 bases and J 0 bases, leaving 6 bases between the germline ends. The CDR3 loop reads CASNRMNTEAFF. In DNA form, the CDR3 reads TGTGCCAGCAACAGGATGAACACTGAAGCTTTCTTT.

The rearrangement links TRBV29-1 to TRBJ2-1; possibly TRBD2 for D (6 bases). V shed 3 bases and J shed 0 bases, with 12 bases lying between them. The germline V gene encodes CDR1 SQVTM and CDR2 ANQGSEA. This CDR3 contains 15 residues. The CDR3 loop reads CSVDGTHSSYNEQFF. The CDR3 coding sequence is TGCAGCGTTGACGGGACTCACAGCTCCTACAATGAGCAGTTCTTC.

This chain connects TRBV9 to TRBJ2-5, with 11 bases aligning to TRBD2. This CDR3 has 16 residues. The germline gives CDR1 SGDLS, CDR2 YYNGEE. Losses at the gene ends were 0 bases for V and 5 bases for J; bases not matched to a gene: 6. This CDR3 is CASSVVGLAGGETQYF. In DNA form, the CDR3 reads TGTGCCAGCAGCGTAGTGGGGCTAGCGGGAGGTGAGACCCAGTACTTC.

V gene TRBV11-2 combines with J gene TRBJ2-1; D call uncertain. CDR1 and CDR2 (germline): SGHAT, FQNNGV. The CDR3 has 12 amino acids. V was cut by 5 bases and J by 8 bases, with 10 bases left in between. In DNA form, the CDR3 reads TGTGCCAGCAGCGATAGAGGTCATGAGCAGTTCTTC. Residues: CASSDRGHEQFF.

The J gene is TRBJ2-7, the V gene TRBV7-2; no clear D gene. V was shortened by 1 base and J by 1 base, with 11 bases between the two germline ends. The CDR3 contains 15 residues. The germline CDR1 and CDR2 sequences are SGHTA and FQGNSA. CDR3 residues: CASSLEVGGSYEQYF. CDR3 DNA sequence: TGTGCCAGCAGCTTAGAAGTGGGTGGGTCCTACGAGCAGTACTTC.